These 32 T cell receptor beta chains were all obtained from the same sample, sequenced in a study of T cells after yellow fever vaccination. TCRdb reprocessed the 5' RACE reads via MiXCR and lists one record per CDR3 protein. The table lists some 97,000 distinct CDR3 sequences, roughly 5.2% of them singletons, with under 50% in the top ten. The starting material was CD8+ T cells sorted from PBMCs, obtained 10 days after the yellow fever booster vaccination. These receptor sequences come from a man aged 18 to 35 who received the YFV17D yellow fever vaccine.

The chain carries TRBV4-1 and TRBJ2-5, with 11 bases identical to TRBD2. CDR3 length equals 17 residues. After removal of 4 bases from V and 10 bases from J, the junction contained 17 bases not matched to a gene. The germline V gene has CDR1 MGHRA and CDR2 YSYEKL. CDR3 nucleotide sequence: TGCGCCAGCAGCCCCACCTACCCGGGACTAGCGGATCCCGACCAGTACTTC. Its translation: CASSPTYPGLADPDQYF.

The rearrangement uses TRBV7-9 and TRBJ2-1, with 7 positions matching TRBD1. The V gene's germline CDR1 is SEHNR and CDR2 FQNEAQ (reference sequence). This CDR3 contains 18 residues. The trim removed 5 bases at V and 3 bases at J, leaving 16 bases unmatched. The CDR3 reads CASSPGAPRGQYYNEQFF. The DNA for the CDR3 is TGTGCCAGCAGCCCCGGGGCTCCCCGGGGACAGTACTACAATGAGCAGTTCTTC. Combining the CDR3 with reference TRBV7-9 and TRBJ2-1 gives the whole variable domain DTGVSQNPRHKITKRGQNVTFRCDPISEHNRLYWYRQTLGQGPEFLTYFQNEAQLEKSRLLSDRFSAERPKGSFSTLEIQRTEQGDSAMYLCASSPGAPRGQYYNEQFFGPGTRLTVL.

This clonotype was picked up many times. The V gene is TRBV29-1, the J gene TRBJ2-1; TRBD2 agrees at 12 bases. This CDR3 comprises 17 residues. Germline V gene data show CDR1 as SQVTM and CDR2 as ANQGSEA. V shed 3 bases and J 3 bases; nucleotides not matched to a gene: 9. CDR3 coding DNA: TGCAGCGTTGATGTCGCTAGCGGGGGGGCAAGCTACAATGAGCAGTTCTTC. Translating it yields CSVDVASGGASYNEQFF.

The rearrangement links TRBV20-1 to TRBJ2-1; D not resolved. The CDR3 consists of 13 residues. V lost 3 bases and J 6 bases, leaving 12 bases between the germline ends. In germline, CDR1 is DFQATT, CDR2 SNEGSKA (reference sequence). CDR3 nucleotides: TGCAGTGCTAGCCTATTAATTCCCAATGAGCAGTTCTTC. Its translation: CSASLLIPNEQFF.

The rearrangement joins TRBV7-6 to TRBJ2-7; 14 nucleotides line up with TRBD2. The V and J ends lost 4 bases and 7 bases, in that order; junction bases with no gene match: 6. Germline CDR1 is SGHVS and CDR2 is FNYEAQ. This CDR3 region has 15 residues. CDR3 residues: CASSSTSGGAGEQYF. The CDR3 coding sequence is TGTGCCAGCAGCTCGACTAGCGGGGGGGCCGGGGAGCAGTACTTC.

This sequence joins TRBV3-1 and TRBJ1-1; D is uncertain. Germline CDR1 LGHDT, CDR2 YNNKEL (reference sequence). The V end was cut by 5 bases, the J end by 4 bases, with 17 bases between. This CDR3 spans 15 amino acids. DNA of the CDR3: TGTGCCAGCAGCGGGCAGGCGGGGAGAACCACTGAAGCTTTCTTT. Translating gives CASSGQAGRTTEAFF.

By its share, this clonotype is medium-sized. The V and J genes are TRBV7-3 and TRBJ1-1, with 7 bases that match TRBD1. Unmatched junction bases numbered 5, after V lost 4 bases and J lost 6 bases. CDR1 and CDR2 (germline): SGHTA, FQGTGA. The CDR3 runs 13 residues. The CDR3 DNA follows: TGTGCCAGCAGCTGGTACAGGGGATCTGAAGCTTTCTTT. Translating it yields CASSWYRGSEAFF.

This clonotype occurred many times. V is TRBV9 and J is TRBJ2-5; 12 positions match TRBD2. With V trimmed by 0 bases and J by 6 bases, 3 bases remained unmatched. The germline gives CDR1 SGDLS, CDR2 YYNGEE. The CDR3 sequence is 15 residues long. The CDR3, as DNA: TGTGCCAGCAGCGTAGCTAGCGGGGGGGGACAGACCCAGTACTTC. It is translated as CASSVASGGGQTQYF.

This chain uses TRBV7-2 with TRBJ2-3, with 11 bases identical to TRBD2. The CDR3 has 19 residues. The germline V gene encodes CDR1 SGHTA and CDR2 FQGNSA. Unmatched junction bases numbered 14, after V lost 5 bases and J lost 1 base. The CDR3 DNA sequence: TGTGCCAGCAGCCTAACCCTAGCGGGGGGTTTCACGGGCACAGATACGCAGTATTTT. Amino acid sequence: CASSLTLAGGFTGTDTQYF. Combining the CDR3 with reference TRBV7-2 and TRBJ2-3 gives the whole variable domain GAGVSQSPSNKVTEKGKDVELRCDPISGHTALYWYRQSLGQGLEFLIYFQGNSAPDKSGLPSDRFSAERTGGSVSTLTIQRTQQEDSAVYLCASSLTLAGGFTGTDTQYFGPGTRLTVL.

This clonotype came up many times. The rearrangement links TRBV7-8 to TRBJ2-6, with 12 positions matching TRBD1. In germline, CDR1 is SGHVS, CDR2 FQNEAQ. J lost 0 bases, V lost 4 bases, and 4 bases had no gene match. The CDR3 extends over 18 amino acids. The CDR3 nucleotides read TGTGCCAGCAGCTCGGGACAGGGGGCAAACTCTGGGGCCAACGTCCTGACTTTC. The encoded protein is CASSSGQGANSGANVLTF.

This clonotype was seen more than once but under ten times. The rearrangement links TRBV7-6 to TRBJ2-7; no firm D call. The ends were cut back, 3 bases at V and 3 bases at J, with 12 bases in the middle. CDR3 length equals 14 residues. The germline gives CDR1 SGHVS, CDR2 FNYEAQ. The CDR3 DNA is TGTGCCAGCAGCTTCCTCGAACAGAGCTACGAGCAGTACTTC. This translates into CASSFLEQSYEQYF. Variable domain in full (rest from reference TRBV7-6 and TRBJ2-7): GAGVSQSPRYKVTKRGQDVALRCDPISGHVSLYWYRQALGQGPEFLTYFNYEAQQDKSGLPNDRFSAERPEGSISTLTIQRTEQRDSAMYRCASSFLEQSYEQYFGPGTRLTVT.

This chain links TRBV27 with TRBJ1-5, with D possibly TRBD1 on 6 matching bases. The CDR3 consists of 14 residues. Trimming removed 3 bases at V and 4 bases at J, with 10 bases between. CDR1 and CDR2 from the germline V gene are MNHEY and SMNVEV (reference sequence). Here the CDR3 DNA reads TGTGCCAGCAGTTTTGGGGGGGCGAATCAGCCCCAGCATTTT. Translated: CASSFGGANQPQHF.

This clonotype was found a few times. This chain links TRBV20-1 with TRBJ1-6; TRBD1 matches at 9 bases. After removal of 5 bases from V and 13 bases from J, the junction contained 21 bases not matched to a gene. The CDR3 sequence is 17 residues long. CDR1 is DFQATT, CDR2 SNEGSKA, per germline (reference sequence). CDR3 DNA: TGCAGTGCTGCCGGGACAGGGAAAGTCTATAGAGTATTGCCCCTCCACTTT. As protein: CSAAGTGKVYRVLPLHF.

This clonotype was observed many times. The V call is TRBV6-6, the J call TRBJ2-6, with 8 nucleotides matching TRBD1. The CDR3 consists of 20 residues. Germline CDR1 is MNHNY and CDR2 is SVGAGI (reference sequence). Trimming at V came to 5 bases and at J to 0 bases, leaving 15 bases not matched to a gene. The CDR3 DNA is TGTGCCAGCAGTAAACCTGAGACAGGGGACCCTGCCTCTGGGGCCAACGTCCTGACTTTC. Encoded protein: CASSKPETGDPASGANVLTF.

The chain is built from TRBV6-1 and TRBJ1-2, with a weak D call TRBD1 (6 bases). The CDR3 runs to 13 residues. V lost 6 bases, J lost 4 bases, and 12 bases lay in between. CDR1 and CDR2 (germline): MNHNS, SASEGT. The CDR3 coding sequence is TGTGCCAGCAGCAAACAGGGTTTCTATGGCTACACCTTC. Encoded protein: CASSKQGFYGYTF.

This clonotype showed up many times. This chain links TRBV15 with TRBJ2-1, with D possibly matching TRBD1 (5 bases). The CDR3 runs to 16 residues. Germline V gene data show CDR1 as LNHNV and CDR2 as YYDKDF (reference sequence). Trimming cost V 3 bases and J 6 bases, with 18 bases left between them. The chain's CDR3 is CATSRERGPPGNEQFF. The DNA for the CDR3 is TGTGCCACCAGCAGGGAAAGGGGTCCCCCCGGCAATGAGCAGTTCTTC. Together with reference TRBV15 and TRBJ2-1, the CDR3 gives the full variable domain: DAMVIQNPRYQVTQFGKPVTLSCSQTLNHNVMYWYQQKSSQAPKLLFHYYDKDFNNEADTPDNFQSRRPNTSFCFLDIRSPGLGDTAMYLCATSRERGPPGNEQFFGPGTRLTVL.

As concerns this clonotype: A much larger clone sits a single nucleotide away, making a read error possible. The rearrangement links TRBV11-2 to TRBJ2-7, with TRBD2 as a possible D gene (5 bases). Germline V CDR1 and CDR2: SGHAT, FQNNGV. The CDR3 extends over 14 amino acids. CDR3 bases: TGTGCCAGCAGATTAGCCCCGGGGTCCTACGAGCAGTACGTC. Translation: CASRLAPGSYEQYV.

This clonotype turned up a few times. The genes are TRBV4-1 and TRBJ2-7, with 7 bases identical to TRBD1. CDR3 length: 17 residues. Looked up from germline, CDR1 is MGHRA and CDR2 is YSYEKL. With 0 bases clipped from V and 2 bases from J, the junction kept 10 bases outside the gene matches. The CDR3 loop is CASSQDPTGQWTYEQYF. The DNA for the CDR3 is TGCGCCAGCAGCCAAGACCCCACGGGACAGTGGACCTACGAGCAGTACTTC.

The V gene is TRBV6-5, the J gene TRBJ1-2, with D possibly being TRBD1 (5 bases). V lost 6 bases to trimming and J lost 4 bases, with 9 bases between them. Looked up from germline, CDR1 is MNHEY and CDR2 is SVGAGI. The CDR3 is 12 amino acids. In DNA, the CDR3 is TGTGCCAGCAGCCCGGGGCTCTATGGCTACACCTTC. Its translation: CASSPGLYGYTF.

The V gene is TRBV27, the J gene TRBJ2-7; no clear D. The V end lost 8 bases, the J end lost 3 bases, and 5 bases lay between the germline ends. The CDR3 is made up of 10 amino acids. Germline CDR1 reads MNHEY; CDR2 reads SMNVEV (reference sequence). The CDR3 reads CASGHYEQYV. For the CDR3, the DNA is TGTGCCAGCGGCCACTACGAGCAGTACGTC.

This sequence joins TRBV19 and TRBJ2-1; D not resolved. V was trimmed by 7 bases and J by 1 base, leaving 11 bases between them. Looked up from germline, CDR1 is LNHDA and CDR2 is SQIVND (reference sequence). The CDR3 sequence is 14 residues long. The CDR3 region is CASTVPSSYNEQFF. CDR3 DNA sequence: TGTGCCAGTACGGTGCCTTCGTCCTACAATGAGCAGTTCTTC.

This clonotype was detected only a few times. Here the CDR3 DNA reads TGTGCCAGCAGCTTAGCGACAGGGGTCACCTACGAGCAGTACTTC. As protein: CASSLATGVTYEQYF. The J gene is TRBJ2-7, the V gene TRBV7-2; TRBD1 aligns across 8 bases. CDR3 length: 15 residues. The V and J ends lost 0 bases and 2 bases, in that order; junction bases with no gene match: 3. Germline V gene lookup returns CDR1 SGHTA and CDR2 FQGNSA.

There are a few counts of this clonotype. The CDR3, as DNA: TGTGCCAGCAGTTTGATTGGGCCCCCGAACACTGAAGCTTTCTTT. It codes for CASSLIGPPNTEAFF. The chain is built from TRBV12-3 or TRBV12-4 and TRBJ1-1; D remains ambiguous. The CDR3 has 15 residues. V was pared by 3 bases and J by 1 base, with 12 bases between.

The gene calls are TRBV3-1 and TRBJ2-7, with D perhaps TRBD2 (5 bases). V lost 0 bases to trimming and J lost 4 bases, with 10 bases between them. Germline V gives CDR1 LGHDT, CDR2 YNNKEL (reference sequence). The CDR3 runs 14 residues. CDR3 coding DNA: TGTGCCAGCAGCCAAGACGAACAGCGGTACGAGCAGTACTTC. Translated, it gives CASSQDEQRYEQYF.

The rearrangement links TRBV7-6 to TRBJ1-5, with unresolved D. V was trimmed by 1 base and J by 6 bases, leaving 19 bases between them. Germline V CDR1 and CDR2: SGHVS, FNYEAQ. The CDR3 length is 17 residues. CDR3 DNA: TGTGCCAGCAGCTTAGGCGCGACCCCCACCCGGAGTCAGCCCCAGCATTTT. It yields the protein CASSLGATPTRSQPQHF.

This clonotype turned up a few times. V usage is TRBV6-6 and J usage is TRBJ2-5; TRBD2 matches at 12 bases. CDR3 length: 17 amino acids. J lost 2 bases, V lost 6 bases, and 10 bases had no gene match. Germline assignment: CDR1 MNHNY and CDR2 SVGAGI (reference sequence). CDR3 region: CASSEGLAGPIQETQYF. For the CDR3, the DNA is TGTGCCAGCAGCGAGGGACTAGCGGGCCCGATACAAGAGACCCAGTACTTC.

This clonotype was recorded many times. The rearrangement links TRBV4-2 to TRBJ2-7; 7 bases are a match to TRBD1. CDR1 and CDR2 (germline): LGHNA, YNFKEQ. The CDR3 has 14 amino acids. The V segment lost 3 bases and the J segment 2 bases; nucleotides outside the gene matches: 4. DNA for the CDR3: TGTGCCAGCAGCCAGTCAGGACAGGCCTACGAGCAGTACTTC. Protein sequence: CASSQSGQAYEQYF.

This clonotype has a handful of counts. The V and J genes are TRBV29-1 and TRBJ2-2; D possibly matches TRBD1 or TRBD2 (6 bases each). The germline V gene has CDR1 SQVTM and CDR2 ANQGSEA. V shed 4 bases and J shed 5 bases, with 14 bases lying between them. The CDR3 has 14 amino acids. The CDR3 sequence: CSVAFQGRTGELFF. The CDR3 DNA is TGCAGCGTTGCTTTCCAGGGGAGGACCGGGGAGCTGTTTTTT.

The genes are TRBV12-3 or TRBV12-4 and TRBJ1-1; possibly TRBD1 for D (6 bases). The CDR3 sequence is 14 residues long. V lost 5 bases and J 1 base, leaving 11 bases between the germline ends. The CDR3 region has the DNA TGTGCCAGCAGTCGGCTGGACAGGAACACTGAAGCTTTCTTT. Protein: CASSRLDRNTEAFF.

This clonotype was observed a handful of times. The CDR3 coding sequence is TGCGCCAGCAGCCAGAGGGGACAGGCCCTGAACACTGAAGCTTTCTTT. Translated, it gives CASSQRGQALNTEAFF. The V gene is TRBV4-1, the J gene TRBJ1-1; 8 nucleotides agree with TRBD1. Trimming at V came to 3 bases and at J to 0 bases, leaving 6 bases not matched to a gene. There are 16 residues in the CDR3. From germline, CDR1 is MGHRA and CDR2 YSYEKL.

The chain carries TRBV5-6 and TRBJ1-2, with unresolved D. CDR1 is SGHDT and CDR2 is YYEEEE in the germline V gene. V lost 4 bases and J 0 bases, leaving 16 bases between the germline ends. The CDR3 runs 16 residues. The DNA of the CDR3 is TGTGCCAGCAGCCTAAATGGATGGCTAGCTAACTATGGCTACACCTTC. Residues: CASSLNGWLANYGYTF. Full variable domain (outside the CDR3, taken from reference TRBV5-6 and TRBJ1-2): DAGVTQSPTHLIKTRGQQVTLRCSPKSGHDTVSWYQQALGQGPQFIFQYYEEEERQRGNFPDRFSGHQFPNYSSELNVNALLLGDSALYLCASSLNGWLANYGYTFGSGTRLTVV.

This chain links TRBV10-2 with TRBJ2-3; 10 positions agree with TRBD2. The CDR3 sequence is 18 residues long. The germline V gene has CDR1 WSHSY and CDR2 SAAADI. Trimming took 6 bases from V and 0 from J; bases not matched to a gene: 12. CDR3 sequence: CASSSGTSVGSSTDTQYF. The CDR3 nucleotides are TGCGCCAGCAGCTCCGGGACTAGCGTCGGATCTAGCACAGATACGCAGTATTTT.